One and the same sample provided the 10 T cell receptor beta chains below, sequenced in a study of blood T cell repertoires in COVID-19. Some clones are missing from TCRdb's copy, which holds only in-frame ones; the method was immunoSEQ multiplex PCR. This table has roughly 36,000 clones, around 83% appearing once. The sequencing sample was made of peripheral blood. Every receptor here comes from a human donor in a cohort sampled during active COVID-19.

The rearrangement links TRBV10-3 to TRBJ2-7; no clear D gene. Trimming cost V 3 bases and J 0 bases, with 12 bases left between them. CDR1 ENHRY and CDR2 SYGVKD come from the germline V gene. CDR3 length: 15 amino acids. CDR3 loop: CAISEQGTASYEQYF. As DNA, the CDR3 is TGTGCCATCAGTGAACAAGGAACAGCCTCCTACGAGCAGTACTTC.

In this sample, this clone turned up a few times. The chain recombines TRBV4-2 with TRBJ2-7; the match to TRBD1 covers 8 bases. V lost 1 base, J lost 5 bases, and 4 bases stayed unmatched. Per germline, CDR1 LGHNA and CDR2 YNFKEQ. This CDR3 is 14 amino acids long. CDR3 loop: CASSQGQGSDEQYF. CDR3 DNA: TGTGCCAGCAGCCAAGGACAGGGGAGCGACGAGCAGTACTTC.

This chain joins TRBV5-1 and TRBJ2-5; D remains unclear. The CDR3 is 12 amino acids. CDR1 SGHRS and CDR2 YFSETQ come from the germline V gene. The V end was cut by 5 bases, the J end by 0 bases, with 5 bases between. CDR3 protein: CASRQYQETQYF. The CDR3 DNA reads as TGCGCCAGCAGACAATACCAAGAGACCCAGTACTTC.

The chain recombines TRBV21-1 with TRBJ2-5; TRBD2, the table's D call, was not compared with the DNA. TRBV21-1 is given as a pseudogene. CDR3 length: 10 residues. CDR3 DNA: TGTGCCGAGAAGGAGGAGACCCAGTACTTC. It is translated as CAEKEETQYF.

The CDR3 is CAISESQRGETQYF. The CDR3 coding sequence is TGTGCCATCAGTGAGTCCCAGCGGGGGGAGACCCAGTACTTC. This chain joins TRBV10-3 and TRBJ2-5; TRBD2 matches at 8 bases. Germline loops: CDR1 ENHRY, CDR2 SYGVKD. With V trimmed by 0 bases and J by 5 bases, 2 bases remained unmatched. The CDR3 totals 14 residues.

J is TRBJ2-7 and V is TRBV10-3, with TRBD1 matching over 7 bases. Germline CDR1 reads ENHRY; CDR2 reads SYGVKD. With 7 bases clipped from V and 2 bases from J, the junction kept 8 bases outside the gene matches. The CDR3 runs 14 residues. The CDR3, as DNA: TGTGCCATCACCCCAGACAGGGACACCTACGAGCAGTACTTC. This encodes CAITPDRDTYEQYF.

The chain is built from TRBV3-1 (or the pseudogene TRBV3-2) and TRBJ1-2; no definite D call. V dropped 3 bases and J dropped 4 bases, with 6 bases sitting between them. Germline CDR1 reads LGHDT; CDR2 reads YNNKEL (reference sequence). This CDR3 is 12 amino acids long. The CDR3 DNA sequence: TGTGCCAGCAGCCACCTCGTCTATGGCTACACCTTC. Translated: CASSHLVYGYTF.

This clone was seen a handful of times. The rearrangement joins TRBV28 to TRBJ1-6; 9 positions agree with TRBD1. With V trimmed by 4 bases and J by 11 bases, 6 bases remained unmatched. Germline CDR1 and CDR2: MDHEN and SYDVKM. CDR3 size: 14 residues. CDR3 nucleotides: TGTGCCAGCAGTTCACAGGGGGCTAGTGCACCCCTCCACTTT. Its translation: CASSSQGASAPLHF.

The genes are TRBV2 and TRBJ2-7; the match to TRBD2 covers 14 bases. The CDR3 totals 20 residues. Per the germline V gene, CDR1 is SNHLY and CDR2 is FYNNEI. The trim removed 3 bases at V and 0 bases at J, leaving 13 bases unmatched. The chain's CDR3 is CASSDISGTSGGASSYEQYF. The CDR3 DNA reads as TGTGCCAGCAGTGATATAAGTGGGACTAGCGGGGGAGCTAGCTCCTACGAGCAGTACTTC.

A single count supports this clone. The gene calls are TRBV2 and TRBJ2-5; TRBD1 matches 10 bases. The CDR3 totals 14 residues. The V gene end was trimmed by 7 bases and the J gene end by 3 bases; junction bases not matched to a gene: 5. The germline CDR1 and CDR2 sequences are SNHLY and FYNNEI. CDR3 nucleotides: TGTGCCAGCACCCGGGACAGGGGTGAAGAGACCCAGTACTTC. Translated: CASTRDRGEETQYF.